A selection of T cell receptor beta chains follows, all from one sample in a study of CD8 T cells in ankylosing spondylitis. TCRdb called the 5' RACE reads again in MiXCR, with one record for every CDR3 protein. The sample contains around 210,000 distinct CDR3 sequences, 8% to 10% of which appear only once. Material for sequencing was blood, either unsorted or a sorted T cell fraction (not recorded which). Receptors originate from a female donor with ankylosing spondylitis or in good health (not recorded which). CDR3s include the opening cysteine and the closing phenylalanine or tryptophan. The D gene is left open where the match is weak. Expanded clones get a size class; other rows say once, few or many, or leave the size out.

V	size	D	J	CDR3	DNA
TRBV6-2/TRBV6-3	many	-	TRBJ1-5	CASSYSDSRYQPQHF	TGTGCCAGCAGTTACTCGGACAGTAGATATCAGCCCCAGCATTTT
TRBV20-1	many	-	TRBJ2-1	CSAEGGHNEQFF	TGCAGTGCCGAAGGCGGTCACAATGAGCAGTTCTTC
TRBV20-1	many	TRBD1	TRBJ2-1	CGVRLTGVYNEQFF	TGCGGAGTTCGCTTGACAGGGGTATACAATGAGCAGTTCTTC
TRBV5-1	many	-	TRBJ2-3	CASSLAVPSDTQYF	TGCGCCAGCAGCTTGGCCGTCCCTTCAGATACGCAGTATTTT
TRBV6-1	many	-	TRBJ2-3	CASSPIGADTQYF	TGTGCCAGCAGTCCTATCGGGGCGGATACGCAGTATTTT
TRBV7-3	many	-	TRBJ1-1	CASSANLNTEAFF	TGTGCCAGCAGCGCAAATTTGAACACTGAAGCTTTCTTT
TRBV20-1	many	TRBD2	TRBJ2-7	CSADLAGVEQYF	TGCAGTGCCGATCTAGCGGGAGTCGAGCAGTACTTC
TRBV29-1	many	-	TRBJ1-1	CSVPGGRNTEAFF	TGCAGCGTCCCTGGAGGAAGGAACACTGAAGCTTTCTTT
TRBV7-8	few	TRBD2	TRBJ2-1	CASSPRTSGRVYNEQFF	TGTGCCAGCAGCCCCCGGACTAGCGGGAGGGTGTACAATGAGCAGTTCTTC
TRBV7-6	many	-	TRBJ2-1	CASSPEGGAPNYNEQFF	TGTGCCAGCAGCCCTGAGGGCGGGGCGCCCAACTACAATGAGCAGTTCTTC
TRBV7-8	-	-	TRBJ2-3	CASSLVGGPTDTQYF	TGTGCCAGCAGCTTGGTTGGGGGCCCCACAGATACGCAGTATTTT
TRBV5-1	few	TRBD2	TRBJ2-3	CASSWTGGVGDTQYF	TGCGCCAGCAGCTGGACGGGGGGAGTTGGAGATACGCAGTATTTT
TRBV29-1	many	-	TRBJ2-7	CSVRGLYGGEQYF	TGCAGCGTCAGGGGTCTATACGGGGGCGAGCAGTACTTC
TRBV5-1	many	TRBD1	TRBJ1-2	CASSLGQGGDGYTF	TGCGCCAGCAGCCTCGGACAGGGGGGTGATGGCTACACCTTC
TRBV7-2	many	-	TRBJ2-1	CASTQDWKSNEQFF	TGTGCCAGCACCCAGGATTGGAAATCCAATGAGCAGTTCTTC